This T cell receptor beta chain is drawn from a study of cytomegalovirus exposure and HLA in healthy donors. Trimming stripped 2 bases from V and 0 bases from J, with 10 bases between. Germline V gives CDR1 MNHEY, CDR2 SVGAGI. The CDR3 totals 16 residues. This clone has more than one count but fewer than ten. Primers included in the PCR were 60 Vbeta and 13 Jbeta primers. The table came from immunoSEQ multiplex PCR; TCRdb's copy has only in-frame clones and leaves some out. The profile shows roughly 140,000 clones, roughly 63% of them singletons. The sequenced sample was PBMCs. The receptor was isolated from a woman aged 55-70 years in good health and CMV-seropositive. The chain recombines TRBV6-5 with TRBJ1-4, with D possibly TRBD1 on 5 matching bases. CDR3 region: CASSYGLTATNEKLFF. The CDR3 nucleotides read TGTGCCAGCAGTTACGGTTTGACAGCAACTAATGAAAAACTGTTTTTT.